The T cell receptor (beta chain) under discussion was sequenced for a study of T-cell reconstitution after alpha-beta-depleted transplantation in children. This clonotype was seen repeatedly, ten times or more. Germline V gene data show CDR1 as ENHRY and CDR2 as SYGVKD. The CDR3 length is 14 residues. J gave up 2 bases and V 2 bases, and 3 bases lay outside the gene matches. Unique molecular identifiers featured in how the TCRbeta library was prepared. TCRdb used MiXCR to reprocess the PCR reads, holding one entry per CDR3 protein. The sample lists 200,000 to 250,000 distinct CDR3 sequences; less than 9% were seen once.

The sample here was PBMCs, mostly from graft donor cells, taken 180 days after TCRalphabeta/CD19-depleted stem cell transplant. This sequence originates from a male patient aged 10 to 17 who had a stem cell transplant for acute lymphoblastic leukemia, so the T cells may come from the graft donor. The chain carries TRBV10-3 and TRBJ2-7, with TRBD1 matching 7 bases. CDR3 in DNA: TGTGCCATCAGTGAGGGGACAGACGCCTACGAGCAGTACTTC. Its protein product is CAISEGTDAYEQYF.